This TCR beta chain was sequenced for a study of blood T cell repertoires in COVID-19. Original handling: The authors estimated nucleated cell counts from reference gene primer amplification. Libraries were prepared by immunoSEQ multiplex PCR; TCRdb keeps only in-frame clonotypes and omits some of them. The D gene and trimming were derived from the DNA, and the V and J assignments and clone size from that table. The table lists 200,000 to 250,000 clones, around 86% of them singletons. From germline, CDR1 is MDHEN and CDR2 SYDVKM. The junction had 7 bases not matched to a gene; V was cut back by 6 bases and J by 0 bases. CDR3 length: 15 amino acids. This clone has just a few counts.

The chain uses TRBV28 and TRBJ2-7; 8 nucleotides line up with TRBD1. Sequencing was carried out using peripheral blood. This sequence originates from a man between 60 and 75 years old with acute or convalescent COVID-19. The CDR3 nucleotides are TGTGCCAGCAGACGGACAGGGCTAAGCTCCTACGAGCAGTACTTC. It translates to CASRRTGLSSYEQYF.